This T cell receptor (beta chain) was obtained from a study of T cell responses to AZD1222 COVID-19 vaccine. The CDR3 is 15 residues long. Germline V gene sequence: CDR1 LGHNA, CDR2 YNFKEQ. V lost 0 bases and J 2 bases, leaving 11 bases between the germline ends. Method: immunoSEQ multiplex PCR; TCRdb's copy keeps in-frame clones and lacks some. The sample lists fewer than 110,000 clones; 80% to 95% were seen once. This sequence originates from an adult who received the AZD1222 COVID-19 vaccine. The J gene is TRBJ2-7, the V gene TRBV4-2; D remains ambiguous. Sample: peripheral blood, taken 28 days after the second AZD1222 dose. The CDR3 coding sequence is TGTGCCAGCAGCCAAGATGATACTTTTACCTACGAGCAGTACTTC. Residues: CASSQDDTFTYEQYF.